The entry below describes one TCR beta chain. Its cognate antigen is unknown. The total RNA that was extracted per sample amounted to at least 6 micrograms. The second PCR ran about 6 to 11 cycles with a sample-barcoded 5' primer and J-beta primers. One entry per CDR3 protein results from TCRdb running MiXCR on the 5' RACE reads. The profile shows about 720,000 distinct CDR3 sequences, 22% of them singletons. The entry originates in a study of blood T cells in healthy people across ages. Findings and limits, study-wide: Across the age range, TCR beta diversity per million T cells fell in a roughly linear way.

Sequenced material: blood. This sequence was found in a man aged 65 to 85 in good health.

DNA of the CDR3: TGCGCCAGCAGCTTGGAGCTAGCGGGGTCTGAGACCCAGTACTTC. Protein: CASSLELAGSETQYF. The gene calls are TRBV5-1 and TRBJ2-5; 9 bases align to TRBD2. The germline gives CDR1 SGHRS, CDR2 YFSETQ. J gave up 5 bases and V 0 bases, and 5 bases lay outside the gene matches. This CDR3 has 15 amino acids. The complete variable domain, with remaining parts taken from reference TRBV5-1 and TRBJ2-5, reads KAGVTQTPRYLIKTRGQQVTLSCSPISGHRSVSWYQQTPGQGLQFLFEYFSETQRNKGNFPGRFSGRQFSNSRSEMNVSTLELGDSALYLCASSLELAGSETQYFGPGTRLLVL.